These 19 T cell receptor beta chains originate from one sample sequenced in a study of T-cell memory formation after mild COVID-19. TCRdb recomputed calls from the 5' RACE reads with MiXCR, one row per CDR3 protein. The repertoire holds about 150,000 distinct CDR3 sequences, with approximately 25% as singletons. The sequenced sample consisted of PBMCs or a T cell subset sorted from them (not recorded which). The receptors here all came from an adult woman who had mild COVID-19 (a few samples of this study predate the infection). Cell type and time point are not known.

CDR3 in DNA: TGTGCCACCATGGGGGCCTCCGGGGAGCTGTTTTTT. It translates to CATMGASGELFF. The chain recombines TRBV24-1 with TRBJ2-2; D possibly corresponds to TRBD1 (6 bases). CDR3 length: 12 amino acids. Germline values: CDR1 KGHDR, CDR2 SFDVKD. Trimming cost V 8 bases and J 6 bases, with 9 bases left between them.

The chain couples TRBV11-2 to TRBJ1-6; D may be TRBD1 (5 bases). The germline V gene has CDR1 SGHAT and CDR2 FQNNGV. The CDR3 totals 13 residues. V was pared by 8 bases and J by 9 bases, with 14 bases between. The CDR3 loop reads CASARGIGSPLHF. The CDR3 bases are TGTGCCAGCGCTCGGGGGATCGGTTCACCCCTCCACTTT.

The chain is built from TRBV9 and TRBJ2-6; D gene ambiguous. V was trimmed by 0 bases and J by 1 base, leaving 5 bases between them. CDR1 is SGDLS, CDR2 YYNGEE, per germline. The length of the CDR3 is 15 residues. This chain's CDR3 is CASSVGGSGANVLTF. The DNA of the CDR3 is TGTGCCAGCAGCGTAGGAGGTTCTGGGGCCAACGTCCTGACTTTC.

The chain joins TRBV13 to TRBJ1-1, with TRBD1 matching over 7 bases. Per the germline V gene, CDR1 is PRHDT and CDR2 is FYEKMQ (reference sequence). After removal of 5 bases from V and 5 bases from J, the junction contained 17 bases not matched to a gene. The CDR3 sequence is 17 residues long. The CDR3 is CASSPRPHRGANTEAFF. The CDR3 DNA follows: TGTGCCAGCAGCCCGAGACCGCACAGGGGAGCCAATACTGAAGCTTTCTTT.

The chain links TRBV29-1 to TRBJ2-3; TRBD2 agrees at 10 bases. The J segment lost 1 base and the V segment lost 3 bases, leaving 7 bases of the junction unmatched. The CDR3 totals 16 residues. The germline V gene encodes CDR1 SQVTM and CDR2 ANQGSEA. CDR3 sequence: CSVDGLAEGGTDTQYF. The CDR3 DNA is TGCAGCGTTGACGGACTAGCGGAGGGGGGCACAGATACGCAGTATTTT.

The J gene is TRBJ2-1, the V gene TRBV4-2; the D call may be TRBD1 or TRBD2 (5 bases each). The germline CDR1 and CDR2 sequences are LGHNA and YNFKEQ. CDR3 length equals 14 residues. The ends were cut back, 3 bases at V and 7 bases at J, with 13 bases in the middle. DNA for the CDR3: TGTGCCAGCAGCCAGCCCTCGGGGCCGAATGAGCAGTTCTTC. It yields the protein CASSQPSGPNEQFF.

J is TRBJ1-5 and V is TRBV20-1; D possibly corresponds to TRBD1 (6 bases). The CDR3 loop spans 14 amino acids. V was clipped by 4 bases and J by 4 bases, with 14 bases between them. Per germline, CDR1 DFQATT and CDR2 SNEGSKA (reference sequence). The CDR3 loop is CSATDSRGNQPQHF. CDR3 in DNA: TGCAGTGCTACGGACAGTCGAGGGAATCAGCCCCAGCATTTT.

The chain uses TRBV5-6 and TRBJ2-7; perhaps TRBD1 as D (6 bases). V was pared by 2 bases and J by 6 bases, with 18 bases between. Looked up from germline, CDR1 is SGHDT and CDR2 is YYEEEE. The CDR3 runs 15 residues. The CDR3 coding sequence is TGTGCCAGCAGCTTAGGGGGTCTACTCCAGCGCGAGCAGTACTTC. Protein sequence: CASSLGGLLQREQYF. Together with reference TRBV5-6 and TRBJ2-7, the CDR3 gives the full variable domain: DAGVTQSPTHLIKTRGQQVTLRCSPKSGHDTVSWYQQALGQGPQFIFQYYEEEERQRGNFPDRFSGHQFPNYSSELNVNALLLGDSALYLCASSLGGLLQREQYFGPGTRLTVT.

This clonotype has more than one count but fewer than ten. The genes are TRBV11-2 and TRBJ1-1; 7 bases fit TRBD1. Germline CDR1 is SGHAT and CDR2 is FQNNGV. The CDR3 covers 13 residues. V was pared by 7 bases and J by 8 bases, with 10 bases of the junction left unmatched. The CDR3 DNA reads TGTGCCAGCAACCCCTGGGACAGTCCGGAAGCTTTCTTT. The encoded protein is CASNPWDSPEAFF.

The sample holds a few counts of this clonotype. CDR3 DNA: TGTGCCAGCTCACGACGGGAGGGCCTGAATGAGCAGTTCTTC. This translates into CASSRREGLNEQFF. The chain joins TRBV18 to TRBJ2-1; TRBD2 matches 8 bases. The CDR3 sequence is 14 residues long. Germline V gene lookup returns CDR1 KGHSH and CDR2 LQKENI. V was pared by 4 bases and J by 7 bases, with 6 bases of the junction left unmatched. The full variable domain, in which reference TRBV18 and TRBJ2-1 provide the parts outside the CDR3, is NAGVMQNPRHLVRRRGQEARLRCSPMKGHSHVYWYRQLPEEGLKFMVYLQKENIIDESGMPKERFSAEFPKEGPSILRIQQVVRGDSAAYFCASSRREGLNEQFFGPGTRLTVL.

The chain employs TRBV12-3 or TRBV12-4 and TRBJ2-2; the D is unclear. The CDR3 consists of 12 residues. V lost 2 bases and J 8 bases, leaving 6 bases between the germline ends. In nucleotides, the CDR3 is TGTGCCAGCAGTTTAAACTGGGGGGAGCTGTTTTTT. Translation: CASSLNWGELFF.

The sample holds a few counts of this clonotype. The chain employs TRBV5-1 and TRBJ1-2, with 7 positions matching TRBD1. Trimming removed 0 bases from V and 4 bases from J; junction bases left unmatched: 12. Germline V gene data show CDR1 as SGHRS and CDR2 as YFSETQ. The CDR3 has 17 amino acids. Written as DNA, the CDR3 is TGCGCCAGCAGCTTGGCCATAGGGGACAGTAACTCCTATGGCTACACCTTC. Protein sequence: CASSLAIGDSNSYGYTF.

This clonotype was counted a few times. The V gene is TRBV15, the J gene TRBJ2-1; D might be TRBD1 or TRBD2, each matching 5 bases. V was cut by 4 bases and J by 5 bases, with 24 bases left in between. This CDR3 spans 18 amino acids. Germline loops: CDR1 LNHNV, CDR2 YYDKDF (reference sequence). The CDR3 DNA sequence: TGTGCCACCAGCATTTTGTGGGGCCGGCAGGGAGTCGACAATGAGCAGTTCTTC. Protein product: CATSILWGRQGVDNEQFF.

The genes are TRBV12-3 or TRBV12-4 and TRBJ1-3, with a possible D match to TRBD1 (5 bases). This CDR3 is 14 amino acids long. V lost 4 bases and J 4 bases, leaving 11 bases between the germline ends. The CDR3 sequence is CASSYAGSGNTIYF. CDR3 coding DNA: TGTGCCAGCAGTTATGCAGGGTCCGGAAACACCATATATTTT.

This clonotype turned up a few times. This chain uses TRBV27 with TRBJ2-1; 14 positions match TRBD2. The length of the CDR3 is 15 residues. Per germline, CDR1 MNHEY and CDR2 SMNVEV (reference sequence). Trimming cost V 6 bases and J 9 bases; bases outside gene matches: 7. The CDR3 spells CASRTSGGARTEQFF. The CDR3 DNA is TGTGCCAGCAGGACTAGCGGGGGGGCCCGTACTGAGCAGTTCTTC.

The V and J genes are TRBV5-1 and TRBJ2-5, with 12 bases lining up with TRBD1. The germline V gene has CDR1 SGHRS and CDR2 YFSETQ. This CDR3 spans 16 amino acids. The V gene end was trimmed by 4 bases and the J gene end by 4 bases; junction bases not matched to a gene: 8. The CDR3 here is CASSTRDRGRGETQYF. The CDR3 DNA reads TGCGCCAGCAGCACCCGGGACAGGGGGCGAGGAGAGACCCAGTACTTC.

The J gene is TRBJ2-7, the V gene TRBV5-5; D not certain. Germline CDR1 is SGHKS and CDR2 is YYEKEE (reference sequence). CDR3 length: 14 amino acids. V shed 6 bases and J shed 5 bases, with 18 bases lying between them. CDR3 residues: CASNPRHPRDEQYF. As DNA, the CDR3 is TGTGCCAGCAACCCCCGCCACCCTAGGGACGAGCAGTACTTC.

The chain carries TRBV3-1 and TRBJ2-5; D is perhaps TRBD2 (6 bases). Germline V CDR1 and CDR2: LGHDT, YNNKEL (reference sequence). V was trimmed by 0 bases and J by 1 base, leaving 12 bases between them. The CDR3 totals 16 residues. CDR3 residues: CASSQEGGGVQETQYF. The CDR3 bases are TGTGCCAGCAGCCAAGAGGGAGGCGGGGTCCAAGAGACCCAGTACTTC.

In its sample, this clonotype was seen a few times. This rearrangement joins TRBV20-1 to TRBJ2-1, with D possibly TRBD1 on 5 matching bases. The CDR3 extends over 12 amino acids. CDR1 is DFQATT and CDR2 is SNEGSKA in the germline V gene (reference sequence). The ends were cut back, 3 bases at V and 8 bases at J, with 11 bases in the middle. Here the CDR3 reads CSASPRAYEQFF. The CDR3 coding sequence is TGCAGTGCTAGTCCCAGGGCATATGAGCAGTTCTTC.